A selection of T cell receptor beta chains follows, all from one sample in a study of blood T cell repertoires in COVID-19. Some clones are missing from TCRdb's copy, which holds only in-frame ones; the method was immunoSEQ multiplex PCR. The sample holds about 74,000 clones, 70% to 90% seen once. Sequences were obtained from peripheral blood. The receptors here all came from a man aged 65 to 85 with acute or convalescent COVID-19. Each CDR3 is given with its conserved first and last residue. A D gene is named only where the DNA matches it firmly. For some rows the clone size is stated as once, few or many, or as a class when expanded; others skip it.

cdr3_aa: CASSTQLAGGRNEQFF; cdr3_nt: TGTGCCAGCAGCACACAACTAGCGGGGGGGCGGAATGAGCAGTTCTTC; j_call: TRBJ2-1; clone_size: -; d_call: TRBD2; v_call: TRBV3-1/TRBV3-2
cdr3_aa: CASSYSIRDRSEDEQFF; cdr3_nt: TGTGCCAGCAGTTACTCGATCCGGGACAGGAGCGAAGATGAGCAGTTCTTC; j_call: TRBJ2-1; clone_size: -; d_call: TRBD1; v_call: TRBV6-2/TRBV6-3
cdr3_aa: CASSPDFPGNTIYF; cdr3_nt: TGCGCCAGCAGCCCGGACTTCCCTGGAAACACCATATATTTT; j_call: TRBJ1-3; clone_size: -; d_call: -; v_call: TRBV5-1
cdr3_aa: CASSAAGRQPQHF; cdr3_nt: TGTGCCAGCAGCGCCGCGGGTCGCCAGCCCCAGCATTTT; j_call: TRBJ1-5; clone_size: -; d_call: -; v_call: TRBV9
cdr3_aa: CASRPTSHPETQYF; cdr3_nt: TGTGCCAGCAGACCTACTAGCCACCCAGAGACCCAGTACTTC; j_call: TRBJ2-5; clone_size: -; d_call: -; v_call: TRBV5-4
cdr3_aa: CSASFGEKLFF; cdr3_nt: TGCAGTGCTAGCTTCGGTGAAAAACTGTTTTTT; j_call: TRBJ1-4; clone_size: -; d_call: -; v_call: TRBV20-1
cdr3_aa: CASSEGQVAADTQYF; cdr3_nt: TGTGCCAGCAGCGAAGGACAGGTCGCGGCAGATACGCAGTATTTT; j_call: TRBJ2-3; clone_size: once; d_call: TRBD1; v_call: TRBV6-4
cdr3_aa: CASSLAKGAGTGELFF; cdr3_nt: TGTGCCAGCAGCTTGGCCAAGGGGGCAGGGACCGGGGAGCTGTTTTTT; j_call: TRBJ2-2; clone_size: -; d_call: TRBD1; v_call: TRBV5-6
cdr3_aa: CASSLDRGTDTQYF; cdr3_nt: TGTGCCAGCAGCCTCGACAGGGGGACGGATACGCAGTATTTT; j_call: TRBJ2-3; clone_size: -; d_call: TRBD1; v_call: TRBV16
cdr3_aa: CASSLAWGQDTQYF; cdr3_nt: TGCGCCAGCAGCTTGGCATGGGGACAGGATACGCAGTATTTT; j_call: TRBJ2-3; clone_size: -; d_call: TRBD1; v_call: TRBV5-1
cdr3_aa: CASSIPSGGYNEQFF; cdr3_nt: TGTGCCAGCAGCATACCTAGCGGGGGGTACAATGAGCAGTTCTTC; j_call: TRBJ2-1; clone_size: -; d_call: TRBD2; v_call: TRBV13
cdr3_aa: CASRMAGEAGELFF; cdr3_nt: TGCGCCAGCAGAATGGCGGGAGAGGCCGGGGAGCTGTTTTTT; j_call: TRBJ2-2; clone_size: few; d_call: TRBD2; v_call: TRBV10-2
cdr3_aa: CASSSRPSGERYNEQFF; cdr3_nt: TGCGCCAGCAGCTCACGCCCCAGCGGGGAGCGTTACAATGAGCAGTTCTTC; j_call: TRBJ2-1; clone_size: -; d_call: TRBD2; v_call: TRBV5-1
cdr3_aa: CASSHRTGGLVYEQYF; cdr3_nt: TGTGCCAGCAGCCACCGGACAGGGGGGCTAGTCTACGAGCAGTACTTC; j_call: TRBJ2-7; clone_size: -; d_call: TRBD1; v_call: TRBV28
cdr3_aa: CASRRSGSGNTIYF; cdr3_nt: TGTGCCAGCAGACGCTCGGGCTCTGGAAACACCATATATTTT; j_call: TRBJ1-3; clone_size: -; d_call: -; v_call: TRBV11-2
cdr3_aa: CASRLTGSHQPQHF; cdr3_nt: TGTGCCAGCAGGTTAACAGGATCACATCAGCCCCAGCATTTT; j_call: TRBJ1-5; clone_size: -; d_call: -; v_call: TRBV2
cdr3_aa: CASSLGTGGEYNSPLHF; cdr3_nt: TGTGCCAGCAGCTTGGGGACAGGGGGCGAATATAATTCACCCCTCCACTTT; j_call: TRBJ1-6; clone_size: once; d_call: TRBD1; v_call: TRBV11-2
cdr3_aa: CASSRGTSKMGSYNEQFF; cdr3_nt: TGTGCCAGCAGCCGTGGGACTAGCAAGATGGGATCCTACAATGAGCAGTTCTTC; j_call: TRBJ2-1; clone_size: -; d_call: TRBD2; v_call: TRBV5-4
cdr3_aa: CASSMQGANTEAFF; cdr3_nt: TGTGCCAGTAGTATGCAGGGGGCGAACACTGAAGCTTTCTTT; j_call: TRBJ1-1; clone_size: -; d_call: TRBD1; v_call: TRBV19
cdr3_aa: CASSYKLAGGPNEQFF; cdr3_nt: TGTGCCAGCAGTTATAAACTAGCGGGAGGGCCCAATGAGCAGTTCTTC; j_call: TRBJ2-1; clone_size: few; d_call: TRBD2; v_call: TRBV6-5
cdr3_aa: CASSQMGAGGKLAKNIQYF; cdr3_nt: TGTGCCAGCAGCCAAATGGGAGCGGGGGGGAAACTAGCCAAAAACATTCAGTACTTC; j_call: TRBJ2-4; clone_size: -; d_call: TRBD2; v_call: TRBV4-2
cdr3_aa: CASRRPGGTGELFF; cdr3_nt: TGTGCCAGCAGACGGCCTGGAGGGACCGGGGAGCTGTTTTTT; j_call: TRBJ2-2; clone_size: few; d_call: -; v_call: TRBV2
cdr3_aa: CASSAVPSGVTGELFF; cdr3_nt: TGTGCCAGCAGCGCCGTACCTAGCGGGGTGACCGGGGAGCTGTTTTTT; j_call: TRBJ2-2; clone_size: -; d_call: TRBD2; v_call: TRBV9
cdr3_aa: CASSYREGTEAFF; cdr3_nt: TGTGCCAGCAGTTACAGGGAGGGCACTGAAGCTTTCTTT; j_call: TRBJ1-1; clone_size: -; d_call: -; v_call: TRBV6-4
cdr3_aa: CASSPRGLSTDTQYF; cdr3_nt: TGTGCCAGCAGCCCCAGAGGGTTGAGCACAGATACGCAGTATTTT; j_call: TRBJ2-3; clone_size: -; d_call: -; v_call: TRBV7-9
cdr3_aa: CASSGREVNGYTF; cdr3_nt: TGTGCCAGTAGTGGACGGGAGGTTAATGGCTACACCTTC; j_call: TRBJ1-2; clone_size: -; d_call: -; v_call: TRBV19
cdr3_aa: CASSYGLGYEQYF; cdr3_nt: TGTGCCAGCAGTTACGGCCTAGGCTACGAGCAGTACTTC; j_call: TRBJ2-7; clone_size: -; d_call: -; v_call: TRBV6-5
cdr3_aa: CASSLSPSEQYF; cdr3_nt: TGTGCCAGCAGCTTGTCCCCCTCCGAGCAGTACTTC; j_call: TRBJ2-7; clone_size: -; d_call: -; v_call: TRBV5-8
cdr3_aa: CASSLGFGTSEAGELFF; cdr3_nt: TGTGCCAGCAGCTTAGGGTTCGGGACTAGCGAAGCCGGGGAGCTGTTTTTT; j_call: TRBJ2-2; clone_size: -; d_call: TRBD2; v_call: TRBV11-2
cdr3_aa: CASSPKGANTEAFF; cdr3_nt: TGTGCCAGCAGCCCGAAGGGGGCGAACACTGAAGCTTTCTTT; j_call: TRBJ1-1; clone_size: -; d_call: TRBD1; v_call: TRBV3-1/TRBV3-2
cdr3_aa: CASSLRQGNSPLHF; cdr3_nt: TGCGCCAGCAGCTTGCGACAGGGTAATTCACCCCTCCACTTT; j_call: TRBJ1-6; clone_size: -; d_call: TRBD1; v_call: TRBV5-1
cdr3_aa: CAIDRTGGNGNTIYF; cdr3_nt: TGTGCCATAGACAGGACAGGGGGCAATGGAAACACCATATATTTT; j_call: TRBJ1-3; clone_size: -; d_call: TRBD1; v_call: TRBV2
cdr3_aa: CASSPGLAGGRGSYNEQFF; cdr3_nt: TGTGCCAGCTCACCGGGACTAGCGGGAGGGCGGGGCTCCTACAATGAGCAGTTCTTC; j_call: TRBJ2-1; clone_size: -; d_call: TRBD2; v_call: TRBV18
cdr3_aa: CASSPPGQGRDTQYF; cdr3_nt: TGTGCCAGCAGCCCCCCGGGACAGGGTAGGGATACGCAGTATTTT; j_call: TRBJ2-3; clone_size: -; d_call: TRBD1; v_call: TRBV7-2
cdr3_aa: CASSDEGGSSYNSPLHF; cdr3_nt: TGTGCCAGCAGTGACGAGGGGGGGAGCTCCTATAATTCACCCCTCCACTTT; j_call: TRBJ1-6; clone_size: -; d_call: -; v_call: TRBV2
cdr3_aa: CASSEQGSGNTIYF; cdr3_nt: TGTGCCAGCAGTGAACAGGGCTCTGGAAACACCATATATTTT; j_call: TRBJ1-3; clone_size: -; d_call: -; v_call: TRBV2
cdr3_aa: CASSPSRTGRSSYEQYF; cdr3_nt: TGTGCCAGCAGCCCCAGTCGGACAGGACGAAGCTCCTACGAGCAGTACTTC; j_call: TRBJ2-7; clone_size: -; d_call: TRBD1; v_call: TRBV5-8
cdr3_aa: CASSFGTSGRQYF; cdr3_nt: TGTGCCAGCAGTTTCGGGACTAGCGGGAGACAGTACTTC; j_call: TRBJ2-7; clone_size: -; d_call: TRBD2; v_call: TRBV28
cdr3_aa: CASSLMAASTDTQYF; cdr3_nt: TGTGCCAGCAGCTTAATGGCGGCTAGCACAGATACGCAGTATTTT; j_call: TRBJ2-3; clone_size: -; d_call: -; v_call: TRBV7-3
cdr3_aa: CASSAQVNYGYTF; cdr3_nt: TGTGCCAGCAGCGCACAGGTTAATTATGGCTACACCTTC; j_call: TRBJ1-2; clone_size: -; d_call: -; v_call: TRBV7-2